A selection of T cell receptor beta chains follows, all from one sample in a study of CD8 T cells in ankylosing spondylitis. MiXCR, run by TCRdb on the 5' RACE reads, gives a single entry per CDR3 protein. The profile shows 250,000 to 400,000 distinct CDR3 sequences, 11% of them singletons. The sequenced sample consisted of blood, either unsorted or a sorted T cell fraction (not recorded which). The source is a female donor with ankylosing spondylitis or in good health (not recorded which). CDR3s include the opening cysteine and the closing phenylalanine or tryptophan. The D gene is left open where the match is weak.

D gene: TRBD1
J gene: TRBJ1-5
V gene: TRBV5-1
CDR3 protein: CASSPEAGGQPQHF

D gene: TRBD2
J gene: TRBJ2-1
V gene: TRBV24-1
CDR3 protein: CATSGLAGGSPNEQFF

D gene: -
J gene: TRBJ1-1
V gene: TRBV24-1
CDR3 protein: CATSESSYRSMNTEAFF

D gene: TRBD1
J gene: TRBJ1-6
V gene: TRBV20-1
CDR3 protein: CCARDPRTGGGSPLHF

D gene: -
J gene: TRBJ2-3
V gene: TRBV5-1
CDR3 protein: CASSLVPWGDTQCF

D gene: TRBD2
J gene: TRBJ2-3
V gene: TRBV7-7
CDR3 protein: CASSPTSGAPDTQYF

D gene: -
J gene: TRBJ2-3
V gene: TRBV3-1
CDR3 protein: CASSQKLGRYTQYF

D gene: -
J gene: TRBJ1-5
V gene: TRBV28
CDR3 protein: CASSPYSNQPQHF

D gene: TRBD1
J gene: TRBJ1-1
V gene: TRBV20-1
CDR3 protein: CSAGTGRHTEAFF

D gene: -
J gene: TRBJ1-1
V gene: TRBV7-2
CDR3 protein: CASSAPGTPREAFF

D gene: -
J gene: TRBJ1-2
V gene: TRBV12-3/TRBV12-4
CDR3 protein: CASSSGLTTARDYTF

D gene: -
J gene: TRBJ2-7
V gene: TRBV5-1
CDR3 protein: CASSSGGSYEQYF

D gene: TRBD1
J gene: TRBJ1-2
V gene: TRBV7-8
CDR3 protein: CASSRKSLAQGVLHTF

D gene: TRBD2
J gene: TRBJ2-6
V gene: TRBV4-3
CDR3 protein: CASSHAGLARTGANVLTF

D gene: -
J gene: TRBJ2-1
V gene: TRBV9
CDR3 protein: CASTGYDNEQFF

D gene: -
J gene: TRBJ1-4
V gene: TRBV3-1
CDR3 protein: CASSPRTAEKLFF

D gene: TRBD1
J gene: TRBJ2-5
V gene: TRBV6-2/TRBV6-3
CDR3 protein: CASSSPDRGRETQYF

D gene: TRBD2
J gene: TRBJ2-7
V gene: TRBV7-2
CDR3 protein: CASSWAAGGQYEQYF

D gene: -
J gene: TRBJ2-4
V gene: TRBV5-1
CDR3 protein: CASSLEGGLVENIQYF

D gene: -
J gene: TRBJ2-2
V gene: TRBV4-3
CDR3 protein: CASSHLNTGELFF

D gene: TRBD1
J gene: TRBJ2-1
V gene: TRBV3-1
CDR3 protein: CASSIRTGVDEQFF

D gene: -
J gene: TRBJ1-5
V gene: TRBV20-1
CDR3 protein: CSARVDFSNQPQHF

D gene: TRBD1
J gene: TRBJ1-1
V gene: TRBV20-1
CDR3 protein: CSARGWQGDEAFF

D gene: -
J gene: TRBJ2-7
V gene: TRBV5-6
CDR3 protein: CASTMGEPTNRAPIYWEQYF

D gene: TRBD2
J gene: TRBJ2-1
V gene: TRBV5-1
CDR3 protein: CASTPTGGSSYNEQFF

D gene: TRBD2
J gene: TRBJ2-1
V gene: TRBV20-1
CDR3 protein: CSAREGLAASYNEQFF

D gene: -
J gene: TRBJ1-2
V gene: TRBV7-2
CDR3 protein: CASSLPRGYGYTF

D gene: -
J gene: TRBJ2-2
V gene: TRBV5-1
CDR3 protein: CASSLTPGISNTGELFF

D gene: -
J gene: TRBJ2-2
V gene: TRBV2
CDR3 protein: CASNTGTTNTGELFF

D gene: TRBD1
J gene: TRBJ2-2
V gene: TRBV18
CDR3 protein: CASSPGQGRSNTGELFF

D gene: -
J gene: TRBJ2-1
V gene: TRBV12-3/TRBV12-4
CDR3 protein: CASNSRGYEQFF

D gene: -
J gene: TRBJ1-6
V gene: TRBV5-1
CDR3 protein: CASSLVGDYSPLHF

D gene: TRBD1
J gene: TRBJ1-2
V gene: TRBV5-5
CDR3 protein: CASSLRQGRSTF

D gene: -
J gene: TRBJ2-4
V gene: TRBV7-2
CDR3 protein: CASSLVWDIQYF

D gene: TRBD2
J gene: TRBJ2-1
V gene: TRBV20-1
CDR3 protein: CSVRGGWTSGGNEQFF

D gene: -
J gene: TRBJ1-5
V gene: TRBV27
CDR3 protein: CASSWTEDQPQHF

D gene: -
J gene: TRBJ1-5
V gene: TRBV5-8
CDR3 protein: CASSLFDRWNQPQHF

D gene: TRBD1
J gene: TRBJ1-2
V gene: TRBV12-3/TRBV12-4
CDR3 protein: CASSPAGQGSNYGYTF

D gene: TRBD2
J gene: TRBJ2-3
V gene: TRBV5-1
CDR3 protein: CASSLEGGRGDTQYF

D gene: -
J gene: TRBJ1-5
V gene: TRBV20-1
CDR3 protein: CSARGLGGSNQPQHF

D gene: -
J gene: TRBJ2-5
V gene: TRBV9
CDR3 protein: CASSVHLWGETQYF

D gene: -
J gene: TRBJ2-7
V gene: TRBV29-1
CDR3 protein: CSVEDRYYEQYF

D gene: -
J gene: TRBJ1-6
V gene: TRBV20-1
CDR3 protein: CSARALGISGTQIPF

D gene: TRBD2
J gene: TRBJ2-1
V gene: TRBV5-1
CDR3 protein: CASSLRAGGMNNEQFF

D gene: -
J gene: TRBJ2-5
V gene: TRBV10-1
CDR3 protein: CASSESRTRETQYF

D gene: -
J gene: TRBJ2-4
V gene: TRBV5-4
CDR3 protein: CASSLGGATAKNIQYF

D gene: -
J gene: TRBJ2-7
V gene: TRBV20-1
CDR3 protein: CSARYRSTSYEQYF

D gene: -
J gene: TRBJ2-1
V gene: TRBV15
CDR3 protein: CATSRAMGRLAEQFF

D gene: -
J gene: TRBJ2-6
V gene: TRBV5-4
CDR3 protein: CASSLDGTPRGSGANVLTF

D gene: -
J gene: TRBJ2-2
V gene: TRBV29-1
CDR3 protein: CSVGDTGELFF

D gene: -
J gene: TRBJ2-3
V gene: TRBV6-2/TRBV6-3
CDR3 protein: CASSPKDTQYF

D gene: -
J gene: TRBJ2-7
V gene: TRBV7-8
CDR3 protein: CASSLTPKDSYEQYF

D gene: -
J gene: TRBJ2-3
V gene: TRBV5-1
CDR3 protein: CASSLEIGSSTDTQYF

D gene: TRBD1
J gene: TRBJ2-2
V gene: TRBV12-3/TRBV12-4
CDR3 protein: CASNLGGTGPGELFF

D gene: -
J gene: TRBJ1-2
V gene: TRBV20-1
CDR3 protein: CSAPTGGLGYTF